This record concerns one TCR beta chain sequence. What it binds is unknown. The sample is drawn from a study of OX40 agonist ivuxolimab in advanced cancers. Study-wide points: The 0.1-3.0 mg/kg partial responders had among the lowest clonal expansion.

Produced via immunoSEQ multiplex PCR; TCRdb's table is partial and in-frame only. Of over 60,000 clones detected, around 87% appear once; the ten largest clones hold 2% to 2.5%. Source: CD4+ or CD8+ T cells sorted from blood, taken in a trial of the OX40 agonist ivuxolimab. This clonotype originated in an adult with an advanced solid tumor such as melanoma, head and neck, liver or kidney cancer.

The CDR3 loop is CSARADRVSFF. CDR3 nucleotide sequence: TGCAGTGCTAGAGCCGACAGGGTATCGTTTTTT. V usage is TRBV20-1 and J usage is TRBJ1-4; 7 bases line up with TRBD1. Germline CDR1 reads DFQATT; CDR2 reads SNEGSKA (reference sequence). J gave up 16 bases and V 1 base, and 6 bases lay outside the gene matches. The CDR3 is made up of 11 amino acids.